Listed here is a single T cell receptor (beta chain). This entry is derived from a study of blood T cell repertoires in COVID-19. The V and J ends lost 2 bases and 2 bases, in that order; junction bases with no gene match: 6. This CDR3 has 17 amino acids. CDR1 and CDR2 (germline): SEHNR, FQNEAQ (reference sequence). The method was immunoSEQ multiplex PCR; TCRdb's version includes in-frame clones alone and lacks a portion of them. The table shows tens of thousands of clones, with more than 80% occurring only once. The V and J genes are TRBV7-9 and TRBJ2-7; 13 positions agree with TRBD2. Sample: peripheral blood. The source of this sequence is a woman aged 70-85 years with acute or convalescent COVID-19. The CDR3 protein is CASSLTSGRASPYEQYF. CDR3 nucleotide sequence: TGTGCCAGCAGCTTAACTAGCGGGAGGGCCAGCCCCTACGAGCAGTACTTC.